These 16 T cell receptor beta chains came from one sample sequenced in a study of cytomegalovirus exposure and HLA in healthy donors. PCR was performed using 60 Vbeta and 13 Jbeta primers. Assay: immunoSEQ multiplex PCR; the TCRdb copy retains only in-frame clones and omits some. The table shows 120,000 to 150,000 clones, with roughly 64% occurring only once. Sequencing was performed on PBMCs. These TCRs come from a woman between 25 and 40 years old in good health and CMV-seropositive.

The rearrangement joins TRBV4-1 to TRBJ2-5; the match to TRBD1 covers 9 bases. The end of the DNA is better explained by TRBJ2-7, so the J call may be wrong. This CDR3 comprises 13 residues. Germline lookup yields CDR1 MGHRA and CDR2 YSYEKL. CDR3 sequence (DNA): TGCGCCAGCAGTATGGGGACAGGGCTCGAGCAGTACTTC. Its translation is CASSMGTGLEQYF.

This clone was observed a few times. The rearrangement uses TRBV6-1 and TRBJ1-3, with D possibly TRBD1 on 6 matching bases. V gave up 2 bases and J gave up 3 bases, with 11 bases separating them. The CDR3 consists of 15 residues. The germline gives CDR1 MNHNS, CDR2 SASEGT. The CDR3 spells CASSEFRGYGNTIYF. The CDR3 DNA sequence: TGTGCCAGCAGTGAATTCAGGGGATATGGAAACACCATATATTTT.

V usage is TRBV4-1 and J usage is TRBJ1-1; possibly TRBD1 for D (5 bases). This CDR3 has 15 residues. The V gene lost 0 bases and the J gene lost 3 bases, with 11 bases spanning the gap. The germline gives CDR1 MGHRA, CDR2 YSYEKL. Written as DNA, the CDR3 is TGCGCCAGCAGCCAAGAAAGGGGTAGGGACACTGAAGCTTTCTTT. It codes for CASSQERGRDTEAFF.

The chain uses TRBV7-2 and TRBJ2-5, with D possibly TRBD1 on 5 matching bases. V was shortened by 4 bases and J by 5 bases, with 17 bases between the two germline ends. Per the germline V gene, CDR1 is SGHTA and CDR2 is FQGNSA. This CDR3 spans 15 amino acids. CDR3 in DNA: TGTGCCAGCAGCTGGAAAGCCCAGGGAACCGAGACCCAGTACTTC. Amino acid sequence: CASSWKAQGTETQYF. The full variable domain, with the rest looked up from reference TRBV7-2 and TRBJ2-5, is GAGVSQSPSNKVTEKGKDVELRCDPISGHTALYWYRQSLGQGLEFLIYFQGNSAPDKSGLPSDRFSAERTGGSVSTLTIQRTQQEDSAVYLCASSWKAQGTETQYFGPGTRLLVL.

The rearrangement links TRBV28 to TRBJ1-4, with 7 bases that match TRBD1. The CDR3 sequence is 15 residues long. V shed 5 bases, J shed 4 bases, and the junction held 7 bases outside the gene matches. The germline gives CDR1 MDHEN, CDR2 SYDVKM. CDR3 coding DNA: TGTGCCAGCAGTAAAGGAGGGACAGTTAATGAAAAACTGTTTTTT. Translated, it gives CASSKGGTVNEKLFF.

The chain joins TRBV12-2 to TRBJ2-3; the table's D gene call, TRBD1, was not cross checked with the DNA. TRBV12-2 is classified as a pseudogene. This CDR3 comprises 15 residues. CDR3 residues: CASRLDREPTDTQYF. The CDR3 nucleotides read TGTGCAAGTCGCTTGGACAGGGAACCCACAGATACGCAGTATTTT.

V is TRBV2 and J is TRBJ2-2; D may be TRBD2 (6 bases). Germline values: CDR1 SNHLY, CDR2 FYNNEI. Trimming removed 5 bases from V and 2 bases from J, with 9 bases in between. The CDR3 extends over 14 amino acids. The CDR3 sequence: CASSRTINTGELFF. CDR3 nucleotide sequence: TGTGCCAGCAGTCGGACTATAAACACCGGGGAGCTGTTTTTT.

This clone was observed once. The rearrangement links TRBV6-1 to TRBJ1-3; D gene uncertain. The CDR3 runs to 15 residues. V was pared by 5 bases and J by 2 bases, with 13 bases between. Germline V gene lookup returns CDR1 MNHNS and CDR2 SASEGT. This CDR3 is CASSFGVTTGNTIYF. CDR3 bases: TGTGCCAGCAGTTTCGGGGTAACAACTGGAAACACCATATATTTT.

This clone has only a few counts. This sequence joins TRBV6-5 and TRBJ2-4, with D maybe TRBD1 (6 bases). Trimming shortened V by 0 bases and J by 5 bases, and 8 bases separated the two germline ends. Germline V gene sequence: CDR1 MNHEY, CDR2 SVGAGI. The CDR3 is made up of 14 amino acids. The CDR3 sequence: CASSYSSGENIQYF. The CDR3 nucleotides are TGTGCCAGCAGTTACTCGTCAGGGGAAAACATTCAGTACTTC.

V usage is TRBV2 and J usage is TRBJ1-5; tentatively, D is TRBD1 (5 bases). The CDR3 sequence is 12 residues long. V lost 8 bases and J 5 bases, leaving 10 bases between the germline ends. Germline assignment: CDR1 SNHLY and CDR2 FYNNEI. DNA for the CDR3: TGTGCCAGCTCGACAGTAGATCAGCCCCAGCATTTT. Its protein is CASSTVDQPQHF.

This clone appeared once. The rearrangement uses TRBV5-1 and TRBJ1-1, with 9 positions matching TRBD1. There are 15 residues in the CDR3. Per germline, CDR1 SGHRS and CDR2 YFSETQ. V trimming: 4 bases; J trimming: 1 base; junction bases outside the gene matches: 5. CDR3 region: CASSIMGQGNTEAFF. Here the CDR3 DNA reads TGCGCCAGCAGCATTATGGGACAGGGGAACACTGAAGCTTTCTTT.

This chain links TRBV5-1 with TRBJ2-1, with D maybe TRBD2 (5 bases). The CDR3 has 14 residues. Germline loops: CDR1 SGHRS, CDR2 YFSETQ. Trimming stripped 2 bases from V and 2 bases from J, with 8 bases between. The CDR3 sequence is CASSFAGTYNEQFF. The CDR3 region has the DNA TGCGCCAGCAGCTTTGCGGGCACCTACAATGAGCAGTTCTTC.

This chain joins TRBV13 and TRBJ2-7; 11 bases match TRBD2. The CDR3 sequence is 15 residues long. The V gene end was trimmed by 4 bases and the J gene end by 4 bases; junction bases not matched to a gene: 6. Germline lookup yields CDR1 PRHDT and CDR2 FYEKMQ (reference sequence). CDR3 DNA sequence: TGTGCCAGCAGCTATGGGACTAGCGGCCTATACGAGCAGTACTTC. Encoded protein: CASSYGTSGLYEQYF.

The gene calls are TRBV5-1 and TRBJ2-3, with TRBD2 matching over 7 bases. Germline CDR1 is SGHRS and CDR2 is YFSETQ. Losses at the gene ends were 1 base for V and 4 bases for J; bases not matched to a gene: 3. The CDR3 totals 14 residues. CDR3 in amino acids: CASSLTSVPDTQYF. The DNA for the CDR3 is TGCGCCAGCAGCTTGACTAGCGTGCCAGATACGCAGTATTTT.

The chain employs TRBV9 and TRBJ1-2; 7 nucleotides agree with TRBD1. The CDR3 totals 14 residues. The V segment lost 0 bases and the J segment 8 bases; nucleotides outside the gene matches: 7. Germline values: CDR1 SGDLS, CDR2 YYNGEE. The DNA of the CDR3 is TGTGCCAGCAGCGTAGCGACAGGGAACGGGGGCTACACCTTC. It translates to CASSVATGNGGYTF.

This sequence joins TRBV28 and TRBJ2-7; TRBD2 matches 7 bases. CDR3 length: 14 amino acids. The germline V gene has CDR1 MDHEN and CDR2 SYDVKM. The trim removed 3 bases at V and 6 bases at J, leaving 8 bases unmatched. In DNA, the CDR3 is TGTGCCAGCAGTTTCGGGGGGTGGGAAAGCGAGCAGTACTTC. This translates into CASSFGGWESEQYF.